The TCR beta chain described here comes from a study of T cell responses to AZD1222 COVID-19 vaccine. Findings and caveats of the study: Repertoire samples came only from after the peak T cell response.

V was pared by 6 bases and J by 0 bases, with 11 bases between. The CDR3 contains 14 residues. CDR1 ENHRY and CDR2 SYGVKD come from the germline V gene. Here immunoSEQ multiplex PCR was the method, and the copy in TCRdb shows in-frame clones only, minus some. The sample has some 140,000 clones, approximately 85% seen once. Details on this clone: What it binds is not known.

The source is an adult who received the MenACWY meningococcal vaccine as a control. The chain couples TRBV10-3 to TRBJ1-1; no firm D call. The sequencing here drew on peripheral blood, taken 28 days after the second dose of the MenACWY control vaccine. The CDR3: CAIRAPTLNTEAFF. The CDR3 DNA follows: TGTGCCATCAGAGCCCCGACATTGAACACTGAAGCTTTCTTT.